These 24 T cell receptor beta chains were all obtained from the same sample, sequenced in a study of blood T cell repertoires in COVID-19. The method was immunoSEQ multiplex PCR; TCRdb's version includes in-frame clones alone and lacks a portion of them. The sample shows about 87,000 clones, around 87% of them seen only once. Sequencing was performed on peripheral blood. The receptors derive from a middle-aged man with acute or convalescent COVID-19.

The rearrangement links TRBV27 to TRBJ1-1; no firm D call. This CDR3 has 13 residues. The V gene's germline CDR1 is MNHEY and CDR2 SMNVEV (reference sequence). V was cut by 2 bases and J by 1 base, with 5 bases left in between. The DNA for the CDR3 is TGTGCCAGCAGTTTAGGAGAGAACACTGAAGCTTTCTTT. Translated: CASSLGENTEAFF.

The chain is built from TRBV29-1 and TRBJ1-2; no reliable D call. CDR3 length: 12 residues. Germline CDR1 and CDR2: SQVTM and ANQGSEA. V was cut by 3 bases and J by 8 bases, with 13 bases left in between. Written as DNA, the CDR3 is TGCAGCGTTGAGACGGGGAATGGCGGCTACACCTTC. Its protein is CSVETGNGGYTF.

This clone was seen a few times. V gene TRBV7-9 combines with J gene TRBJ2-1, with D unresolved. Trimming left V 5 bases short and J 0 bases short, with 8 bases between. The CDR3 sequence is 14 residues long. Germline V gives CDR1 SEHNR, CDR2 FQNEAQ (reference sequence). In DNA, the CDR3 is TGTGCCAGCAGCGCGGTGGGCTCCTACAATGAGCAGTTCTTC. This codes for CASSAVGSYNEQFF.

CDR3 nucleotides: TGTGCCTGGACCGAAAACTCTAGGAGGTCCAATCAGCCCCAGCATTTT. Its protein product is CAWTENSRRSNQPQHF. The J gene is TRBJ1-5, the V gene TRBV30; no clear D gene. Germline CDR1 and CDR2: GTSNPN and SVGIG (reference sequence). Trimming removed 4 bases from V and 3 bases from J, with 19 bases in between. The CDR3 has 16 amino acids.

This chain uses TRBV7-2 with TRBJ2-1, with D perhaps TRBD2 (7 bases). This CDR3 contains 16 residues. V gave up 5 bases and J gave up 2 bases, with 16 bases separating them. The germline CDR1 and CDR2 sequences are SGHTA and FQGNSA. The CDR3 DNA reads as TGTGCCAGCAGCGAACGACGGGGGGCGGCCTACAATGAGCAGTTCTTC. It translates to CASSERRGAAYNEQFF.

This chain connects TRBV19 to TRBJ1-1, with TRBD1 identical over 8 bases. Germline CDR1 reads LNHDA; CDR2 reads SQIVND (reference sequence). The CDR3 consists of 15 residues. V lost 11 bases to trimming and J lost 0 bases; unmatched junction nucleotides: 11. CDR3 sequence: CASSGTGFMNTEAFF. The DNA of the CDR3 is TGTGCCTCTTCCGGGACAGGATTCATGAACACTGAAGCTTTCTTT.

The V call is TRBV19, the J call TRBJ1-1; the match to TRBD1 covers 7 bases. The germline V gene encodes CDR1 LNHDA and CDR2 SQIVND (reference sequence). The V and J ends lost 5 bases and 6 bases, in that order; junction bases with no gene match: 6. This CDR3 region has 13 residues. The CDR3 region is CASSPGDSPEAFF. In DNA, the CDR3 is TGTGCCAGTAGTCCAGGGGACAGTCCTGAAGCTTTCTTT.

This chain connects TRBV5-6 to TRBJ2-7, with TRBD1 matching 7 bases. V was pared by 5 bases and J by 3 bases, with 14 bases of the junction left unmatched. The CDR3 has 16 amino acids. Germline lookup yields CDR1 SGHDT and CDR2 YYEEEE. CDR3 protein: CASSYLSGTDFYEQYF. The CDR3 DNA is TGTGCCAGCAGTTACCTATCCGGGACAGACTTCTACGAGCAGTACTTC.

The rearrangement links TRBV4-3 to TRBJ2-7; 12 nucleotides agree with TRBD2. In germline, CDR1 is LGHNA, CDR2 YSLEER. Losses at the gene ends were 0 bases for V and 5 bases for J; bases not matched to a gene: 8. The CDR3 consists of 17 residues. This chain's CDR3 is CASSQDLTSGGWNEQYF. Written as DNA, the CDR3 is TGCGCCAGCAGCCAAGATCTAACTAGCGGGGGGTGGAACGAGCAGTACTTC.

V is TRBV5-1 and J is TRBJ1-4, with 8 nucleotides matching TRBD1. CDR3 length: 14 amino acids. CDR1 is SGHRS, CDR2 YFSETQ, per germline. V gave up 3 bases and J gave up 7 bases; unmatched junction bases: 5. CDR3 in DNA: TGCGCCAGCAGCTCGGGACAGGAAGGTGAAAAACTGTTTTTT. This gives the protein CASSSGQEGEKLFF.

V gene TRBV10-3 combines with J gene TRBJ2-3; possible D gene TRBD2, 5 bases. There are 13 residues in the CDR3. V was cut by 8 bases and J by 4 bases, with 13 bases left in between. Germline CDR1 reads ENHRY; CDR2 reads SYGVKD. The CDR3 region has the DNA TGTGCCATCTCGGACTTTGACGCAGATACGCAGTATTTT. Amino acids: CAISDFDADTQYF.

CDR3 protein: CAGNLNGGNEQFF. CDR3 in DNA: TGTGCCGGAAACCTAAACGGAGGCAATGAGCAGTTCTTC. The chain employs TRBV6-5 and TRBJ2-1; maybe TRBD2 (5 bases). Germline loops: CDR1 MNHEY, CDR2 SVGAGI. The CDR3 is made up of 13 amino acids. V shed 11 bases and J shed 6 bases, with 17 bases lying between them.

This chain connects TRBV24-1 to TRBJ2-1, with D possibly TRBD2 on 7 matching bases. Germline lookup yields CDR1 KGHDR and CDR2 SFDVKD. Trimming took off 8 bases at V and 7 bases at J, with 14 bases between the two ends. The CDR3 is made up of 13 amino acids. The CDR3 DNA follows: TGTGCCACCACTGGACTAGGGGGGAATGAGCAGTTCTTC. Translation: CATTGLGGNEQFF.

CDR3 sequence reads: CASSQSGLAGGRDEQFF. CDR3 nucleotide sequence: TGCGCCAGCAGCCAATCGGGACTAGCGGGAGGTAGGGATGAGCAGTTCTTC. The chain employs TRBV4-1 and TRBJ2-1, with 15 bases matching TRBD2. The V segment lost 2 bases and the J segment 8 bases; nucleotides outside the gene matches: 7. The CDR3 covers 17 residues. Germline V CDR1 and CDR2: MGHRA, YSYEKL.

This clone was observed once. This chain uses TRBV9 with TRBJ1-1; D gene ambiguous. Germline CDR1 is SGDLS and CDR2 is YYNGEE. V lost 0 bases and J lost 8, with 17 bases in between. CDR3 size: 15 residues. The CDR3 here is CASSVVAQARGEAFF. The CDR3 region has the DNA TGTGCCAGCAGCGTAGTAGCCCAGGCTCGGGGAGAAGCTTTCTTT.

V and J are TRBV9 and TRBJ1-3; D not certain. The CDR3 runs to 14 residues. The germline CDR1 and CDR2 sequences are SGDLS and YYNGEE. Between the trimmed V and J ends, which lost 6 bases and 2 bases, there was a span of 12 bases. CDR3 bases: TGTGCCAGCAACACTAATGGAGCTGGAAACACCATATATTTT. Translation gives CASNTNGAGNTIYF.

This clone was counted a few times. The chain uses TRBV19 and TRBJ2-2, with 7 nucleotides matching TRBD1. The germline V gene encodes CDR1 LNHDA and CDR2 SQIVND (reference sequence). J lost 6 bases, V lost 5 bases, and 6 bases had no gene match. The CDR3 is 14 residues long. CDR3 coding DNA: TGTGCCAGTAGTCCTTCTGGACAGGCCGGGGAGCTGTTTTTT. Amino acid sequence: CASSPSGQAGELFF.

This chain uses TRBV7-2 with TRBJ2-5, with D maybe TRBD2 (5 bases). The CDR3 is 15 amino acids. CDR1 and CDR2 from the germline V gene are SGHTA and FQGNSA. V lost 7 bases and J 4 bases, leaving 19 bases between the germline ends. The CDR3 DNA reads TGTGCCAGCATCCCCACGGCGGGTTGGCGAGAGACCCAGTACTTC. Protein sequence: CASIPTAGWRETQYF.

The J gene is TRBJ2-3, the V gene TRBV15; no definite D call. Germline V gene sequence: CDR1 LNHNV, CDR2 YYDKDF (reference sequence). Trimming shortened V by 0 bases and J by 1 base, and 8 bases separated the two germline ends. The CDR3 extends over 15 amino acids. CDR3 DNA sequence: TGTGCCACCAGCAGAGAGGCGGCAGGCACAGATACGCAGTATTTT. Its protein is CATSREAAGTDTQYF.

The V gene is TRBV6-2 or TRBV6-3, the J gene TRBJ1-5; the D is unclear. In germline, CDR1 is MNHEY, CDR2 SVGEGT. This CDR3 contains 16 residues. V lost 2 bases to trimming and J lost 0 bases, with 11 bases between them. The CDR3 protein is CASSYLEQYSNQPQHF. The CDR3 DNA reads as TGTGCCAGCAGTTACCTGGAACAGTATAGCAATCAGCCCCAGCATTTT.

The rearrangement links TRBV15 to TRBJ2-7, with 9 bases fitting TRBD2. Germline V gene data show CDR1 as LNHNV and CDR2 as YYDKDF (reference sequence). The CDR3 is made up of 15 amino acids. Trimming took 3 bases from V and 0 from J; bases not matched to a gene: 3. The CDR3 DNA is TGTGCCACCAGCAGGGTACTAGCGGGCTCCTACGAGCAGTACTTC. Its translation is CATSRVLAGSYEQYF. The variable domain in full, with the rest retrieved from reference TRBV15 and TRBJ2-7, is DAMVIQNPRYQVTQFGKPVTLSCSQTLNHNVMYWYQQKSSQAPKLLFHYYDKDFNNEADTPDNFQSRRPNTSFCFLDIRSPGLGDTAMYLCATSRVLAGSYEQYFGPGTRLTVT.

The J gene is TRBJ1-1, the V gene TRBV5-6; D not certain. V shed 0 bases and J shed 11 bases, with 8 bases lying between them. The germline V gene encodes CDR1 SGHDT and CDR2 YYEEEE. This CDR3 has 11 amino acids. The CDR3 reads CASSLATVAFF. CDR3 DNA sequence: TGTGCCAGCAGCTTGGCGACTGTGGCTTTCTTT. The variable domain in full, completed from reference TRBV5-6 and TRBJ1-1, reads DAGVTQSPTHLIKTRGQQVTLRCSPKSGHDTVSWYQQALGQGPQFIFQYYEEEERQRGNFPDRFSGHQFPNYSSELNVNALLLGDSALYLCASSLATVAFFGQGTRLTVV.

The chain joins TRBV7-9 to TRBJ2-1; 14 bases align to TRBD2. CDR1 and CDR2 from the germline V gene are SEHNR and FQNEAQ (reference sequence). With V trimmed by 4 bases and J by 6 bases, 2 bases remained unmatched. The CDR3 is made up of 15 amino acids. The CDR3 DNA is TGTGCCAGCAGCTCCGGACTAGCGGGGGGCAATGAGCAGTTCTTC. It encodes CASSSGLAGGNEQFF.

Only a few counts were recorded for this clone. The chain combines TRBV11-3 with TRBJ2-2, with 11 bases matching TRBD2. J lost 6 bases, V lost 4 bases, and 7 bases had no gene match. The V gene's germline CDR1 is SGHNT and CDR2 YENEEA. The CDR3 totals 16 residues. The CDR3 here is CASSWASGGIAGELFF. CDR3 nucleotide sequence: TGTGCCAGCAGCTGGGCTAGCGGGGGGATAGCCGGGGAGCTGTTTTTT.